The entry below gives a single T cell receptor (beta chain) sequence along with its context. The ends were cut back, 1 base at V and 3 bases at J, with 11 bases in the middle. The CDR3 spans 16 residues. Germline V lookup: CDR1 KGHDR, CDR2 SFDVKD. In the authors' workflow: Nucleated cell number was recorded as an estimate derived from reference gene primer amplification. The repertoire was sequenced with immunoSEQ multiplex PCR; TCRdb's copy has only in-frame clones and lacks some. That table furnishes V, J and clone size, whereas the DNA furnished D and trimming. The sample shows about 230,000 clones, about 79% of them seen only once. These data come from a study of blood T cell repertoires in COVID-19. Across the study: The study drew acute and convalescent COVID-19 samples from the United States, Italy and Spain. T cells, B-cell-depleted T cells, or PBMCs supplied cDNA or gDNA.

This receptor was taken from a man aged 40-55 years who had recovered from COVID-19. The chain combines TRBV24-1 with TRBJ2-2, with D perhaps TRBD1 (5 bases). What was sequenced was peripheral blood. CDR3 sequence reads: CATSDFSGPYTGELFF. CDR3 DNA sequence: TGTGCCACCAGTGATTTCTCAGGGCCCTACACCGGGGAGCTGTTTTTT.